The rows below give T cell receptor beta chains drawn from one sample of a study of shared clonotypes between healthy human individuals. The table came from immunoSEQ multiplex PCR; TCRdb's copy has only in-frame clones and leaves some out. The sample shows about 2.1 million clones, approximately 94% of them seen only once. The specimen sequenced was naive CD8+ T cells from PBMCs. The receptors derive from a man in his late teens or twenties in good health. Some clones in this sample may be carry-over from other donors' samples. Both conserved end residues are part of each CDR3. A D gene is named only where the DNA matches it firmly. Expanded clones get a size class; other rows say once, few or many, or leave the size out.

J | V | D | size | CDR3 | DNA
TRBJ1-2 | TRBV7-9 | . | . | CASSPRTDPYGYTF | TGTGCCAGCAGCCCCAGGACGGACCCCTATGGCTACACCTTC
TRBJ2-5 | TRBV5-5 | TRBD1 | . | CASSTRQGARETQYF | TGTGCCAGCAGCACCCGACAGGGGGCGCGGGAGACCCAGTACTTC
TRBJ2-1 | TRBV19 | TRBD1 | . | CASSRGQVSSYNEQFF | TGTGCCAGTAGTAGGGGACAGGTTAGCTCCTACAATGAGCAGTTCTTC
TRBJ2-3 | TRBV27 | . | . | CASSPLGGTQYF | TGTGCCAGCAGCCCCCTCGGGGGTACGCAGTATTTT
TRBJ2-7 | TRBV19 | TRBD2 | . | CASGSGGPYEQYF | TGTGCCAGTGGAAGCGGGGGACCCTACGAGCAGTACTTC
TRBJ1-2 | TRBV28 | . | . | CASRGSIGGQYGYTF | TGTGCCAGCAGGGGCTCGATTGGGGGCCAGTATGGCTACACCTTC
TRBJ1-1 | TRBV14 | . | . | CASSQPKGLNTEAFF | TGTGCCAGCAGCCAACCTAAAGGTTTGAACACTGAAGCTTTCTTT
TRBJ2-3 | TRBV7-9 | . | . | CASSDTGQLADTQYF | TGTGCCAGCAGCGACACCGGGCAGTTGGCAGATACGCAGTATTTT
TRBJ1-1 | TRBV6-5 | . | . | CASSRRGTEGTEAFF | TGTGCCAGCAGCCGCCGGGGGACGGAGGGCACTGAAGCTTTCTTT
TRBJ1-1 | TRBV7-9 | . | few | CASSLALLGTEAFF | TGTGCCAGCAGCTTAGCTCTTTTAGGGACTGAAGCTTTCTTT
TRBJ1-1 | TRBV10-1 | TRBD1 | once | CASSESTGRAAFF | TGCGCCAGCAGTGAGTCGACAGGGCGCGCGGCTTTCTTT
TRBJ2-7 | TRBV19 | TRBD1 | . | CASRGDRVSEQYF | TGTGCCAGTAGGGGGGACAGGGTGTCCGAGCAGTACTTC
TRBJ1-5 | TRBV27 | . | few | CASSSSRGNVRNQPQHF | TGTGCCAGCAGTTCGTCCAGGGGAAACGTGCGGAATCAGCCCCAGCATTTT
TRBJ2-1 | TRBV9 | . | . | CASSVTLTFNEQFF | TGTGCCAGCAGCGTTACGTTAACGTTCAATGAGCAGTTCTTC
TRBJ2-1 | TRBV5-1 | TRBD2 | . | CASSLDAGDPLNEQFF | TGCGCCAGCAGCTTGGACGCGGGAGACCCCCTCAATGAGCAGTTCTTC
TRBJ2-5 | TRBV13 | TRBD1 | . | CASSSTGEWETQYF | TGTGCCAGCAGCTCCACAGGGGAGTGGGAGACCCAGTACTTC
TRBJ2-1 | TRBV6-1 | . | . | CASGYEQFF | TGTGCCAGCGGTTATGAGCAGTTCTTC
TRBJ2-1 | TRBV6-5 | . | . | CASSYSHPPHEQFF | TGTGCCAGCAGTTACAGCCACCCCCCTCATGAGCAGTTCTTC
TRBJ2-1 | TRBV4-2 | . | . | CASRPSRDPNNEQFF | TGTGCCAGCAGACCAAGCAGGGACCCTAACAATGAGCAGTTCTTC
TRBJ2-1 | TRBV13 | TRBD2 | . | CASSASGSSYNEQFF | TGTGCCAGCAGCGCGAGCGGGAGCTCCTACAATGAGCAGTTCTTC
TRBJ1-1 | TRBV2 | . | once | CASHEDLGLNTEAFF | TGTGCCAGCCACGAAGATCTAGGGCTGAACACTGAAGCTTTCTTT
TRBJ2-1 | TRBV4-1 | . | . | CASSHGRDRNEQFF | TGCGCCAGCAGCCACGGCAGGGACCGCAATGAGCAGTTCTTC
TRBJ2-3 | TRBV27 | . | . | CASSFRGADTQYF | TGTGCCAGCAGCTTTAGGGGAGCAGATACGCAGTATTTT
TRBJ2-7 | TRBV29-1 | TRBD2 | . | CSVLPGLAGYEQYF | TGCAGCGTACTCCCGGGACTAGCGGGTTACGAGCAGTACTTC
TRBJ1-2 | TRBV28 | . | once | CASSPSRVYGYTF | TGTGCCAGCAGCCCTTCTAGGGTCTATGGCTACACCTTC
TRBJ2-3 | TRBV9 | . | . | CASSDRRWTGVQDTQYF | TGTGCCAGCAGCGACAGACGCTGGACGGGAGTACAAGATACGCAGTATTTT
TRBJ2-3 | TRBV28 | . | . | CASSPPPTRTDTQYF | TGTGCCAGCAGTCCTCCCCCGACGCGCACAGATACGCAGTATTTT
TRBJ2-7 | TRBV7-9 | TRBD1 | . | CASSTRDRGNEQYF | TGTGCCAGCAGCACCCGGGACAGGGGTAACGAGCAGTACTTC
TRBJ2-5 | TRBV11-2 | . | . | CASSFAGQVETQYF | TGTGCCAGCAGCTTCGCAGGGCAGGTGGAGACCCAGTACTTC
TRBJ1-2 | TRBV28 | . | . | CASSSDGGFDLYGYTF | TGTGCCAGCAGCTCGGACGGCGGATTTGATCTATATGGCTACACCTTC
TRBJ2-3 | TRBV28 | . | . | CASSFWGQTGTIGSEGTDTQYF | TGTGCCAGCAGTTTCTGGGGACAGACCGGGACTATAGGCTCGGAGGGCACAGATACGCAGTATTTT
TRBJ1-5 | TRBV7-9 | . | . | CASSPPGTNQPQHF | TGTGCCAGCAGCCCCCCAGGGACTAATCAGCCCCAGCATTTT
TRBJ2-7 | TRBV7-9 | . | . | CASTLPETTEGEQYF | TGTGCCAGCACCCTCCCCGAGACAACGGAAGGGGAGCAGTACTTC
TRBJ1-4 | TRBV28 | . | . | CASRNVGEATNEKLFF | TGTGCCAGCCGCAACGTCGGGGAAGCGACTAATGAAAAACTGTTTTTT
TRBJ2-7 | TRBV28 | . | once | CASFNWGTKGLEQYF | TGTGCCAGCTTTAACTGGGGGACAAAGGGTTTAGAGCAGTACTTC
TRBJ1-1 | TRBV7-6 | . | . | CASSLRRDTEAFF | TGTGCCAGCAGCTTAAGGAGGGACACTGAAGCTTTCTTT
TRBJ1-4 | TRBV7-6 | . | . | CASRRPNEKLFF | TGTGCCTCCAGGAGGCCCAATGAAAAACTGTTTTTT